This record concerns one T cell receptor (beta chain) sequence. Its antigen is still unknown. The V end was cut by 6 bases, the J end by 3 bases, with 14 bases between. The CDR3 is 13 amino acids. Germline V gives CDR1 DFQATT, CDR2 SNEGSKA (reference sequence). This specimen comes from a study of blood T cells in healthy people across ages. The overall study: In model experiments, template switching was able to capture about one barcoded beta molecule for every two T cells that were present. Study findings and constraints: A greater number of naive CD4+ cells and higher diversity distinguished long-lived donors from aged donors. TCR beta diversity per million T cells fell roughly linearly with age.

A second 7 to 11 cycle PCR used barcoded and J-beta primers. TCRdb ran MiXCR on the 5' RACE reads and lists one entry per CDR3 protein. The sample includes approximately 1.5 million distinct CDR3 sequences, roughly 32% of them seen just once. Drawn from each donor were around 9.1 milliliters of peripheral blood. This clonotype was sampled from a woman aged 25 to 45 in good health. The rearrangement joins TRBV20-1 to TRBJ2-5; D possibly corresponds to TRBD2 (5 bases). Sample: blood. The chain's CDR3 is CSASDSSEETQYF. In DNA, the CDR3 is TGCAGTGCCTCGGACTCGTCGGAAGAGACCCAGTACTTC.